These T cell receptor beta chains were read from a single sample in a study of OX40 agonist ivuxolimab in advanced cancers. Assay used: immunoSEQ multiplex PCR; TCRdb lists only in-frame clones, some missing. This sample yields approximately 86,000 clones, of which around 84% are seen a single time; approximately 6.5% belongs to the top ten. The sequenced sample was CD4+ or CD8+ T cells sorted from blood, obtained in a trial of the OX40 agonist ivuxolimab. All receptors derive from an adult with an advanced solid tumor such as melanoma, head and neck, liver or kidney cancer. Each CDR3 is given with its conserved first and last residue.

v_gene	j_gene	CDR3aa
TRBV5-5	TRBJ1-5	CASSLIQGAGQPQHF
TRBV7-8	TRBJ1-1	CASSWRGARTEAFF
TRBV7-9	TRBJ1-1	CASSRRGRDQSEAFF
TRBV6-5	TRBJ1-6	CASSLVGGAAYSPLHF
TRBV4-1	TRBJ2-7	CASSQVPGATYEQYF
TRBV7-9	TRBJ2-1	CASSFMGQGYNEQFF
TRBV4-1	-	CASSQDGPAQTSYEQYF
TRBV30	TRBJ1-1	CAWRRRMNTEAFF
TRBV6-1	TRBJ1-1	CATRQGLDRGTEAFF
TRBV19	TRBJ1-5	CASSMGQGGQPQHF
TRBV14	TRBJ2-5	CASSLGTGVRETQYF
TRBV10-1	TRBJ2-3	CASSSQGADTQYF
TRBV6-4	TRBJ2-1	CASSSQGTEQFF
TRBV7-8	TRBJ2-1	CASSSLGTRNHEQFF
TRBV18	TRBJ1-5	CASSPPSRASQPQHF
TRBV4-1	TRBJ1-1	CASSQARELNTEAFF
TRBV5-5	TRBJ1-4	CASSRVLLNTEKLFF
TRBV5-5	TRBJ1-1	CASSLAESNTEAFF
TRBV5-1	TRBJ2-3	CASSLARGTDTQYF
TRBV18	TRBJ2-3	CASSPRGSSTDTQYF
TRBV4-1	TRBJ2-1	CASSQGLLAGGRGNEQFF
TRBV19	TRBJ2-2	CASREGGSTGELFF
TRBV6-6	TRBJ1-4	CASSYGDSYNEKLFF
TRBV4-1	TRBJ2-3	CASSPASSGTDTQYF
TRBV7-2	TRBJ2-3	CASSSRQSTDTQYF
TRBV27	TRBJ1-6	CASSFIQGMGSPLHF
TRBV9	TRBJ1-2	CASSAEAGRSGYTF
TRBV11-3	-	CASSLRTRSYEQYF
TRBV7-2	TRBJ2-1	CASSLVAGGEQFF
TRBV12-5	TRBJ2-7	CASGLPRQGRSYEQYF
TRBV29-1	TRBJ2-7	CSVARETYEQYF
TRBV6-1	TRBJ1-5	CASSEGQGGNQPQHF
TRBV14	TRBJ2-5	CASSQDSWQETQYF
TRBV18	TRBJ1-1	CASSPRTGLNTEAFF
TRBV18	TRBJ2-2	CASSPLHGGGTGELFF
TRBV4-2	TRBJ1-1	CASSLRTANTEAFF
TRBV16	TRBJ2-3	CASSQAPDRGGTDTQYF
TRBV11-2	TRBJ2-7	CASSLPEYEQYF
TRBV6-5	TRBJ1-2	CASSERAAYTF
TRBV9	TRBJ2-3	CASSRRGGQADTQYF
TRBV6-4	TRBJ1-1	CASRDRWDTEAFF
TRBV4-1	TRBJ1-6	CASSPFGGEDSPLHF
TRBV7-9	TRBJ1-6	CASSLSDRGNSPLHF
TRBV4-1	TRBJ1-2	CASSRQIDRANYGYTF